The rows below give T cell receptor beta chains drawn from one sample of a study of blood T cells in healthy people across ages. One entry per CDR3 protein, called by TCRdb with MiXCR from the 5' RACE reads. The sample comprises 890,000 or so distinct CDR3 sequences, less than 80% of which are singletons, and around 30% rests with the top ten. Sequenced input: blood. The receptors were gathered from a man aged 30-40 years in good health. The CDR3 runs from the conserved cysteine through the conserved F or W. A D gene is named only where the DNA matches it firmly. Rows give clone size only sometimes, using once, few, many, or a class for an expanded clone.

d_gene	abundance	j_gene	v_gene	CDR3nt	CDR3aa
NA	NA	TRBJ2-1	TRBV7-2	TGTGCCAGCAGCTTAGCCGGTTCTCTCAATGAGCAGTTCTTC	CASSLAGSLNEQFF
NA	NA	TRBJ1-5	TRBV7-2	TGTGCCAGCAGCTTAATCGCCCCAAATCAGCCCCAGCATTTT	CASSLIAPNQPQHF
NA	NA	TRBJ1-5	TRBV4-1	TGCGCCAGCAGCCAGGAGGCGTTCTTTGCGGAGCCCCAGCATTTT	CASSQEAFFAEPQHF
NA	NA	TRBJ1-2	TRBV7-9	TGTGCCAGCAGCTTAAGCTCCAGCCCTAACTATGACTACACCTTC	CASSLSSSPNYDYTF
TRBD2	few	TRBJ2-1	TRBV20-1	TGCAGTGCACCTCTAGCGGGGACGATCTACAATGAGCAGTTCTTC	CSAPLAGTIYNEQFF
NA	few	TRBJ1-5	TRBV7-9	TGTGCCAGCAGCTTAGCGAAGGCAGGGCAAGTCAATCAGCCCCAGCATTTT	CASSLAKAGQVNQPQHF
NA	NA	TRBJ1-1	TRBV7-9	TGTGCCAGCAGCTCCTGGACCGGCGGTGAGAACACTGAAGCTTTCTTT	CASSSWTGGENTEAFF
NA	NA	TRBJ1-6	TRBV12-3/TRBV12-4	TGTGCCAGCAGATCCCCCTTCAATTCACCCCTCCACTTT	CASRSPFNSPLHF
NA	NA	TRBJ2-1	TRBV20-1	TGCAGTGCGGAGGTACTGAGCTCCTACAATGAGCAGTTCTTC	CSAEVLSSYNEQFF
NA	NA	TRBJ2-7	TRBV20-1	TGCAGTGCCCGCCTCCAATACGAGCAGTACTTC	CSARLQYEQYF
NA	NA	TRBJ2-7	TRBV7-2	TGTGCCAGCAGCTCCCTCCTACTACAGTACTTC	CASSSLLLQYF